A single sample gave rise to the 10 T cell receptor beta chains below, sequenced in a study of cytomegalovirus exposure and HLA in healthy donors. PCR used 60 Vbeta primers and 13 Jbeta primers. The assay was immunoSEQ multiplex PCR, and TCRdb's table has in-frame clones only and misses some. The sample includes about 160,000 clones, roughly 82% of them seen just once. The material sequenced was PBMCs. The receptor source for this set is a man aged 50 to 59 in good health and CMV-seropositive.

Comment on this clone: The junction does not match germline at one end; this may be a read error. The chain uses TRBV2 and TRBJ2-4, with D maybe TRBD1 (5 bases). This CDR3 contains 14 residues. Germline V CDR1 and CDR2: SNHLY, FYNNEI. DNA of the CDR3: TGTGCCAGCAGTGAAAGGGGTGGCAAAAACAGTCAGTACTTC. This encodes CASSERGGKNSQYF.

The chain recombines TRBV9 with TRBJ2-5; 7 nucleotides line up with TRBD2. The V gene's germline CDR1 is SGDLS and CDR2 YYNGEE. After removal of 4 bases from V and 6 bases from J, the junction contained 15 bases not matched to a gene. The CDR3 contains 16 residues. The chain's CDR3 is CASSLGISGAVKTQYF. DNA for the CDR3: TGTGCCAGCAGCCTAGGAATAAGCGGGGCGGTAAAGACCCAGTACTTC. Full variable domain (missing parts from reference TRBV9 and TRBJ2-5): DSGVTQTPKHLITATGQRVTLRCSPRSGDLSVYWYQQSLDQGLQFLIQYYNGEERAKGNILERFSAQQFPDLHSELNLSSLELGDSALYFCASSLGISGAVKTQYFGPGTRLLVL.

This clone was detected only a few times. The chain employs TRBV7-2 and TRBJ1-5; unclear D gene. The V and J ends lost 2 bases and 4 bases respectively, with 9 bases between them. Per germline, CDR1 SGHTA and CDR2 FQGNSA. CDR3 size: 14 residues. The CDR3 nucleotides read TGTGCCAGCAGCTTATCGCCCAGTAATCAGCCCCAGCATTTT. The encoded protein is CASSLSPSNQPQHF.

CDR3 bases: TGTGCCAGTAGTATACAGGGGTTGGGTAATTCACCCCTCCACTTT. Amino acids: CASSIQGLGNSPLHF. The chain links TRBV19 to TRBJ1-6; TRBD1 is a possible D gene (6 bases). The CDR3 consists of 15 residues. Germline V lookup: CDR1 LNHDA, CDR2 SQIVND (reference sequence). V was pared by 2 bases and J by 6 bases, with 11 bases between. Combining the CDR3 with reference TRBV19 and TRBJ1-6 gives the whole variable domain DGGITQSPKYLFRKEGQNVTLSCEQNLNHDAMYWYRQDPGQGLRLIYYSQIVNDFQKGDIAEGYSVSREKKESFPLTVTSAQKNPTAFYLCASSIQGLGNSPLHFGNGTRLTVT.

The chain has TRBV28 and TRBJ2-5; D gene ambiguous. The CDR3 consists of 11 residues. V lost 2 bases to trimming and J lost 10 bases, with 8 bases between them. Germline V gene sequence: CDR1 MDHEN, CDR2 SYDVKM. The DNA of the CDR3 is TGTGCCAGCAGTTTAAGCAGGCTCCAGTACTTC. This sequence encodes CASSLSRLQYF.

The V and J genes are TRBV19 and TRBJ1-1; D is possibly TRBD1 (6 bases). This CDR3 spans 14 amino acids. Germline V gene lookup returns CDR1 LNHDA and CDR2 SQIVND (reference sequence). Trimming removed 6 bases from V and 3 bases from J, with 14 bases in between. The DNA of the CDR3 is TGTGCCAGTAGACAACAGGGAGAGTACACTGAAGCTTTCTTT. Translated, it gives CASRQQGEYTEAFF.

This clone has more than one count but fewer than ten. V is TRBV6-1 and J is TRBJ1-5; 7 nucleotides line up with TRBD1. Losses at the gene ends were 5 bases for V and 5 bases for J; bases not matched to a gene: 9. Germline CDR1 reads MNHNS; CDR2 reads SASEGT. This CDR3 comprises 15 residues. The CDR3 coding sequence is TGTGCCAGCAGTTCCCAGGACAGGAAGGATCAGCCCCAGCATTTT. Translated: CASSSQDRKDQPQHF.

The chain joins TRBV7-3 to TRBJ1-1; D is ambiguous. Trimming pared 6 bases from V and 3 bases from J, leaving 11 bases between. The CDR3 spans 13 residues. Per germline, CDR1 SGHTA and CDR2 FQGTGA. In nucleotides, the CDR3 is TGTGCCAGCAGGAGGAGCTGGGACACTGAAGCTTTCTTT. This gives the protein CASRRSWDTEAFF.

This chain uses TRBV9 with TRBJ2-7, with D uncertain. Germline CDR1 reads SGDLS; CDR2 reads YYNGEE. Trimming cost V 0 bases and J 4 bases, with 11 bases left between them. The CDR3 covers 14 residues. The CDR3 spells CASSVASQGYEQYF. In nucleotides, the CDR3 is TGTGCCAGCAGCGTAGCTAGTCAAGGTTACGAGCAGTACTTC.

The V gene is TRBV10-3, the J gene TRBJ2-1; D unresolved. Trimming took 2 bases from V and 3 from J, leaving 11 bases between them. CDR1 and CDR2 from the germline V gene are ENHRY and SYGVKD. This CDR3 spans 15 amino acids. The CDR3 sequence is CAISEKDTYYNEQFF. CDR3 coding DNA: TGTGCCATCAGTGAGAAAGACACCTACTACAATGAGCAGTTCTTC.